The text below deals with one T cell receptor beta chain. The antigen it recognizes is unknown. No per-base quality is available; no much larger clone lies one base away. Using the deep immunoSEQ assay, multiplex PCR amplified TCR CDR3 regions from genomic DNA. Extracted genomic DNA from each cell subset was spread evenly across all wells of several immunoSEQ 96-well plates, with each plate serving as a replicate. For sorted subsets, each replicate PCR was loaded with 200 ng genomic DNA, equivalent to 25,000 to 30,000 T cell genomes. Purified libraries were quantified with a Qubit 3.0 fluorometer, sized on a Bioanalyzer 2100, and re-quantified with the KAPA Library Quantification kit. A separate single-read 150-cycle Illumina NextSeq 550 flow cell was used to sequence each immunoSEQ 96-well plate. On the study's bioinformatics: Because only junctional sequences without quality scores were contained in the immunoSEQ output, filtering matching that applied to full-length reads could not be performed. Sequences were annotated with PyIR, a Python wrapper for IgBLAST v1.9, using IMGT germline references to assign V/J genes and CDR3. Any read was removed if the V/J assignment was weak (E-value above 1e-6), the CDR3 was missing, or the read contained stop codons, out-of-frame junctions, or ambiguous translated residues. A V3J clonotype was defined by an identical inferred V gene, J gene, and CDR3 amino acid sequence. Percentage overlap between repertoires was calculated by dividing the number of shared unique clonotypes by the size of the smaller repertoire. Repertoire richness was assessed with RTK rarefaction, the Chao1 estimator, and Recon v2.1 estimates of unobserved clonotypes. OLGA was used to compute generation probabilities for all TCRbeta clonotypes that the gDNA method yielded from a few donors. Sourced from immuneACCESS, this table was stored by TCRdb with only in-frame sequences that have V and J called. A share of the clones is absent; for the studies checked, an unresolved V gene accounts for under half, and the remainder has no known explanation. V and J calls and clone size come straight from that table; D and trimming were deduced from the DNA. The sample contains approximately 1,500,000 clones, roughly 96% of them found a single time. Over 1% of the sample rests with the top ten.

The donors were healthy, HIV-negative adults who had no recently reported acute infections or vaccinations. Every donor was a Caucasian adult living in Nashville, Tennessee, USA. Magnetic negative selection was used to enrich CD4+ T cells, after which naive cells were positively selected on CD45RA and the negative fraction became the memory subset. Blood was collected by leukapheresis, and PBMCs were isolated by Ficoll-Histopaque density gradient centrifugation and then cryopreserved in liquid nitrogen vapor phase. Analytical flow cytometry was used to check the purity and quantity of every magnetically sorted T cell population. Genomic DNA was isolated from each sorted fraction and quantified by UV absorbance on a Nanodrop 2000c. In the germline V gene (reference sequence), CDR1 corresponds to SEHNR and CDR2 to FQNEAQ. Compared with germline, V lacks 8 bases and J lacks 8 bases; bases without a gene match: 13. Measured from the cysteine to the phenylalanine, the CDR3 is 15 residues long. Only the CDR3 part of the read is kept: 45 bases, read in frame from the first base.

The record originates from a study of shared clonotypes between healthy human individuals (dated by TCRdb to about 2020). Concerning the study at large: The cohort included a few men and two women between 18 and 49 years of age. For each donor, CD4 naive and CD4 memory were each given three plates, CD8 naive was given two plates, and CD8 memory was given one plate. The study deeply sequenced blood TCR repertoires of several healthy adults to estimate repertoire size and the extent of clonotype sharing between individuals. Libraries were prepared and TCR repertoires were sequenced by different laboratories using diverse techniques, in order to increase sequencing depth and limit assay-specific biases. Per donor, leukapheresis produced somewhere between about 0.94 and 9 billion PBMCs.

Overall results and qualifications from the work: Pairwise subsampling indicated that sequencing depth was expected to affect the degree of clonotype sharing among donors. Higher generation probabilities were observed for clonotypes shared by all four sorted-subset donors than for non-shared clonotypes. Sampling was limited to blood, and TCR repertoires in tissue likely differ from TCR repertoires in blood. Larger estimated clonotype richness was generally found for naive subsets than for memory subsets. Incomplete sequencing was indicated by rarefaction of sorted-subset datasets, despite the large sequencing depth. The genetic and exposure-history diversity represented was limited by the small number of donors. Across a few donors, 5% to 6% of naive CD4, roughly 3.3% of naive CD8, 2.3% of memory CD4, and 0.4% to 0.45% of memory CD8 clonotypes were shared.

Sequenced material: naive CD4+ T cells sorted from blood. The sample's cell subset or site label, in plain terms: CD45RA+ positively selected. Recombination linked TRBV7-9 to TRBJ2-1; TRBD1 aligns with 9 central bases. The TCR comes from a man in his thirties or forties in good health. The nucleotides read TGTGCCAGCTTGAAACGGGACAGGGCGGCCGATGAGCAGTTCTTC. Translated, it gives CASLKRDRAADEQFF. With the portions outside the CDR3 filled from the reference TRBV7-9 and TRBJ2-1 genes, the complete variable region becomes DTGVSQNPRHKITKRGQNVTFRCDPISEHNRLYWYRQTLGQGPEFLTYFQNEAQLEKSRLLSDRFSAERPKGSFSTLEIQRTEQGDSAMYLCASLKRDRAADEQFFGPGTRLTVL.